These 27 T cell receptor beta chains originate from one sample sequenced in a study of cytomegalovirus exposure and HLA in healthy donors. Sequencing was performed with immunoSEQ multiplex PCR; in TCRdb, only in-frame clones are kept and a portion is missing. The table shows roughly 270,000 clones, with around nine tenths occurring only once. Source material: PBMCs. The receptors originated from a woman under 30 in good health and CMV-seronegative.

This clone has just one count. The gene calls are TRBV27 and TRBJ2-1, with D perhaps TRBD2 (5 bases). V lost 1 base to trimming and J lost 8 bases, with 9 bases between them. Germline V gene sequence: CDR1 MNHEY, CDR2 SMNVEV (reference sequence). The CDR3 is 13 residues long. DNA for the CDR3: TGTGCCAGCAGTTTATGGCTAGCAGATGAGCAGTTCTTC. It specifies CASSLWLADEQFF.

The chain recombines TRBV28 with TRBJ1-5, with 8 bases lining up with TRBD1. This CDR3 comprises 18 residues. The germline V gene encodes CDR1 MDHEN and CDR2 SYDVKM. V trimming: 6 bases; J trimming: 1 base; junction bases outside the gene matches: 14. DNA for the CDR3: TGTGCCAGCAGACGCCGACAGGGGATCCATAGGAGCAATCAGCCCCAGCATTTT. Protein product: CASRRRQGIHRSNQPQHF.

The chain employs TRBV7-3 and TRBJ2-6; no clear D gene. CDR1 and CDR2 from the germline V gene are SGHTA and FQGTGA. This CDR3 has 16 amino acids. The germline V and J ends were trimmed by 5 bases and 0 bases, with 11 bases remaining between them. CDR3 nucleotides: TGTGCCAGCAGCCCTAGACGGAACTCTGGGGCCAACGTCCTGACTTTC. This sequence encodes CASSPRRNSGANVLTF.

This sequence joins TRBV6-6 and TRBJ1-2, with 7 bases identical to TRBD1. Per the germline V gene, CDR1 is MNHNY and CDR2 is SVGAGI (reference sequence). The junction had 3 bases not matched to a gene; V was cut back by 8 bases and J by 0 bases. This CDR3 comprises 13 residues. The CDR3 DNA sequence: TGTGCCAGCCGCAGGGGGACTAACTATGGCTACACCTTC. It translates to CASRRGTNYGYTF.

The chain recombines TRBV9 with TRBJ2-2; TRBD1 matches 7 bases. Germline V gene sequence: CDR1 SGDLS, CDR2 YYNGEE. CDR3 length: 15 residues. V was clipped by 0 bases and J by 8 bases; unmatched bases: 7. For the CDR3, the DNA is TGTGCCAGCAGCGTAGAAAAGGGGGCATGGGGGGAGCTGTTTTTT. Translating it yields CASSVEKGAWGELFF.

The rearrangement links TRBV2 to TRBJ2-1, with 8 bases that match TRBD1. The CDR3 is 15 amino acids. With V trimmed by 6 bases and J by 4 bases, 8 bases remained unmatched. Germline CDR1 SNHLY, CDR2 FYNNEI. The DNA for the CDR3 is TGTGCCAGCAGCCTTCGGACAGGGTCATACAATGAGCAGTTCTTC. It codes for CASSLRTGSYNEQFF.

V gene TRBV7-6 combines with J gene TRBJ1-3; D might be TRBD1 (6 bases). This CDR3 comprises 17 residues. Germline CDR1 is SGHVS and CDR2 is FNYEAQ. V was shortened by 0 bases and J by 0 bases, with 12 bases between the two germline ends. CDR3 sequence: CASSLAGTGNSGNTIYF. For the CDR3, the DNA is TGTGCCAGCAGCTTAGCTGGCACAGGGAACTCTGGAAACACCATATATTTT.

The rearrangement joins TRBV15 to TRBJ2-3; possibly TRBD2 for D (5 bases). V shed 3 bases and J shed 3 bases, with 16 bases lying between them. The CDR3 sequence is 16 residues long. Germline V CDR1 and CDR2: LNHNV, YYDKDF (reference sequence). CDR3 residues: CATSSELGNWTDTQYF. The CDR3 nucleotides read TGTGCCACCAGCAGCGAACTAGGTAACTGGACAGATACGCAGTATTTT. Full variable domain (remainder filled in from reference TRBV15 and TRBJ2-3): DAMVIQNPRYQVTQFGKPVTLSCSQTLNHNVMYWYQQKSSQAPKLLFHYYDKDFNNEADTPDNFQSRRPNTSFCFLDIRSPGLGDTAMYLCATSSELGNWTDTQYFGPGTRLTVL.

The V and J genes are TRBV11-2 and TRBJ1-3; TRBD1 aligns across 7 bases. There are 18 residues in the CDR3. V was clipped by 5 bases and J by 0 bases; unmatched bases: 13. Germline V gene sequence: CDR1 SGHAT, CDR2 FQNNGV. The DNA of the CDR3 is TGTGCCAGCAGCCGTACCACGACAGGGCGGCTCTCTGGAAACACCATATATTTT. It is translated as CASSRTTTGRLSGNTIYF.

The chain uses TRBV28 and TRBJ1-2; 7 bases match TRBD1. The V gene end was trimmed by 7 bases and the J gene end by 4 bases; junction bases not matched to a gene: 9. The CDR3 is made up of 14 amino acids. CDR1 is MDHEN, CDR2 SYDVKM, per germline. CDR3 loop: CASTTPGQFYGYTF. For the CDR3, the DNA is TGTGCCAGCACCACCCCGGGACAGTTCTATGGCTACACCTTC.

The gene calls are TRBV27 and TRBJ2-2, with TRBD2 matching over 12 bases. This CDR3 region has 16 residues. V dropped 6 bases and J dropped 3; count of bases not matched to a gene: 5. Looked up from germline, CDR1 is MNHEY and CDR2 is SMNVEV (reference sequence). CDR3 loop: CASRLGLAGYTGELFF. The CDR3 region has the DNA TGTGCCAGCAGACTCGGACTAGCGGGATACACCGGGGAGCTGTTTTTT.

This sequence joins TRBV5-1 and TRBJ2-3; TRBD2 matches at 7 bases. The junction had 3 bases not matched to a gene; V was cut back by 4 bases and J by 4 bases. The CDR3 totals 13 residues. The V gene's germline CDR1 is SGHRS and CDR2 YFSETQ. The CDR3 loop is CASSPGGADTQYF. DNA for the CDR3: TGCGCCAGCAGCCCTGGGGGGGCAGATACGCAGTATTTT. Filled out from reference TRBV5-1 and TRBJ2-3, the complete variable domain reads KAGVTQTPRYLIKTRGQQVTLSCSPISGHRSVSWYQQTPGQGLQFLFEYFSETQRNKGNFPGRFSGRQFSNSRSEMNVSTLELGDSALYLCASSPGGADTQYFGPGTRLTVL.

This clone has more than one count but fewer than ten. DNA for the CDR3: TGTGCCAGCAGACAGGGACAGCTGAACACCGGGGAGCTGTTTTTT. It is translated as CASRQGQLNTGELFF. The gene calls are TRBV27 and TRBJ2-2, with TRBD1 identical over 7 bases. Losses at the gene ends were 6 bases for V and 1 base for J; bases not matched to a gene: 5. CDR3 length equals 15 residues. Germline V gene data show CDR1 as MNHEY and CDR2 as SMNVEV (reference sequence).

The chain couples TRBV27 to TRBJ2-7; 11 bases agree with TRBD1. The CDR3 extends over 15 amino acids. With 3 bases clipped from V and 6 bases from J, the junction kept 7 bases outside the gene matches. Germline assignment: CDR1 MNHEY and CDR2 SMNVEV (reference sequence). The CDR3 protein is CASSFGQGAPIEQYF. The CDR3 DNA sequence: TGTGCCAGCAGTTTCGGACAGGGGGCCCCTATCGAGCAGTACTTC.

V is TRBV9 and J is TRBJ1-3, with D maybe TRBD1 (5 bases). Trimming cost V 0 bases and J 4 bases, with 17 bases left between them. This CDR3 comprises 17 residues. Germline V gene lookup returns CDR1 SGDLS and CDR2 YYNGEE. The CDR3 DNA reads TGTGCCAGCAGCGTAGATCGGCGTCAGGGTTCCGGAAACACCATATATTTT. Amino acids: CASSVDRRQGSGNTIYF.

A single count supports this clone. The chain is built from TRBV4-3 and TRBJ2-7, with 8 bases that match TRBD1. This CDR3 is 14 amino acids long. Looked up from germline, CDR1 is LGHNA and CDR2 is YSLEER. The V gene end was trimmed by 4 bases and the J gene end by 3 bases; junction bases not matched to a gene: 5. The chain's CDR3 is CASSPGTGDYEQYF. The CDR3 DNA reads as TGCGCCAGCAGCCCCGGGACAGGAGACTACGAGCAGTACTTC.

This clone occurred many times. This chain joins TRBV28 and TRBJ1-6, with 9 bases lining up with TRBD1. In germline, CDR1 is MDHEN, CDR2 SYDVKM. There are 15 residues in the CDR3. The ends lost 5 bases at V and 8 bases at J; junction bases unmatched: 7. The CDR3 DNA is TGTGCCAGCAGTATACGGACAGGGGAATATTCACCCCTCCACTTT. It codes for CASSIRTGEYSPLHF.

The table lists this clone with a count of one. The chain uses TRBV7-2 and TRBJ2-1; D gene unclear. This CDR3 has 14 amino acids. V gave up 7 bases and J gave up 0 bases, with 10 bases separating them. Per germline, CDR1 SGHTA and CDR2 FQGNSA. The CDR3 sequence is CASIGQSSYNEQFF. The CDR3 region has the DNA TGTGCCAGCATTGGGCAGAGCTCCTACAATGAGCAGTTCTTC. The complete variable domain, with remaining parts taken from reference TRBV7-2 and TRBJ2-1, reads GAGVSQSPSNKVTEKGKDVELRCDPISGHTALYWYRQSLGQGLEFLIYFQGNSAPDKSGLPSDRFSAERTGGSVSTLTIQRTQQEDSAVYLCASIGQSSYNEQFFGPGTRLTVL.

This chain uses TRBV5-1 with TRBJ2-2, with unresolved D. Trimming took off 0 bases at V and 2 bases at J, with 8 bases between the two ends. CDR1 and CDR2 (germline): SGHRS, YFSETQ. This CDR3 region has 15 residues. The CDR3 sequence: CASSLDVTNTGELFF. In DNA, the CDR3 is TGCGCCAGCAGCTTGGATGTGACAAACACCGGGGAGCTGTTTTTT. Filled out from reference TRBV5-1 and TRBJ2-2, the complete variable domain reads KAGVTQTPRYLIKTRGQQVTLSCSPISGHRSVSWYQQTPGQGLQFLFEYFSETQRNKGNFPGRFSGRQFSNSRSEMNVSTLELGDSALYLCASSLDVTNTGELFFGEGSRLTVL.

This chain uses TRBV11-2 with TRBJ2-5, with TRBD2 matching 7 bases. CDR1 is SGHAT and CDR2 is FQNNGV in the germline V gene. CDR3 length: 10 amino acids. V shed 8 bases, J shed 7 bases, and the junction held 1 base outside the gene matches. In nucleotides, the CDR3 is TGTGCCAGCGGGGGGGGGACCCAGTACTTC. This encodes CASGGGTQYF.

The chain carries TRBV4-3 and TRBJ1-1; D is perhaps TRBD1 (6 bases). V was shortened by 3 bases and J by 5 bases, with 13 bases between the two germline ends. This CDR3 is 14 amino acids long. Germline-derived CDR1 and CDR2 are LGHNA and YSLEER. The CDR3 DNA is TGCGCCAGCAGCCAGGCAGGGGTGGCAACTGAAGCTTTCTTT. This sequence encodes CASSQAGVATEAFF.

Comment on this clone: An end of the junction does not agree with germline; a read error may underlie this. This rearrangement joins TRBV15 to TRBJ1-1; D perhaps matches TRBD1 (5 bases). The CDR3 runs 12 residues. The germline V gene has CDR1 LNHNV and CDR2 YYDKDF (reference sequence). CDR3 nucleotide sequence: TGTGCCACCAGCAGGGACAACAGTGAAGCTTTCTTT. Its protein is CATSRDNSEAFF.

V is TRBV19 and J is TRBJ2-1, with TRBD1 matching 7 bases. CDR3 length: 14 amino acids. The V and J ends lost 11 bases and 1 base, in that order; junction bases with no gene match: 8. Germline CDR1 is LNHDA and CDR2 is SQIVND (reference sequence). This CDR3 reads CAGWGTESYNEQFF. The CDR3 DNA reads TGTGCCGGGTGGGGGACAGAATCCTACAATGAGCAGTTCTTC. The full variable domain, with the rest looked up from reference TRBV19 and TRBJ2-1, is DGGITQSPKYLFRKEGQNVTLSCEQNLNHDAMYWYRQDPGQGLRLIYYSQIVNDFQKGDIAEGYSVSREKKESFPLTVTSAQKNPTAFYLCAGWGTESYNEQFFGPGTRLTVL.

V gene TRBV4-1 combines with J gene TRBJ2-3; perhaps TRBD1 as D (6 bases). Trimming removed 1 base from V and 7 bases from J, with 9 bases in between. The length of the CDR3 is 13 residues. Germline loops: CDR1 MGHRA, CDR2 YSYEKL. The CDR3 protein is CASSQARGNTQYF. CDR3 nucleotide sequence: TGCGCCAGCAGCCAAGCGAGGGGGAATACGCAGTATTTT.

This sequence joins TRBV19 and TRBJ2-7, with 12 positions matching TRBD1. V shed 11 bases and J 7 bases; nucleotides not matched to a gene: 6. CDR1 is LNHDA and CDR2 is SQIVND in the germline V gene (reference sequence). The CDR3 contains 12 residues. This CDR3 reads CAVGTGGWEQYF. The CDR3 region has the DNA TGTGCCGTCGGGACAGGGGGCTGGGAGCAGTACTTC. The whole variable domain, filled in from reference TRBV19 and TRBJ2-7, reads DGGITQSPKYLFRKEGQNVTLSCEQNLNHDAMYWYRQDPGQGLRLIYYSQIVNDFQKGDIAEGYSVSREKKESFPLTVTSAQKNPTAFYLCAVGTGGWEQYFGPGTRLTVT.

The DNA of the CDR3 is TGTGCCAGCAGTCCCCGGACAGGGCACGGTGGTGGCTACACCTTC. Its translation is CASSPRTGHGGGYTF. The rearrangement uses TRBV27 and TRBJ1-2, with 8 bases aligning to TRBD1. Germline V gene sequence: CDR1 MNHEY, CDR2 SMNVEV (reference sequence). V gave up 5 bases and J gave up 7 bases; unmatched junction bases: 12. The CDR3 sequence is 15 residues long.

The chain recombines TRBV6-6 with TRBJ2-1, with TRBD2 identical over 9 bases. The CDR3 consists of 16 residues. Trimming took 4 bases from V and 9 from J; bases not matched to a gene: 13. CDR1 and CDR2 (germline): MNHNY, SVGAGI (reference sequence). The CDR3: CASSSPGREGGGEQFF. CDR3 nucleotides: TGTGCCAGCAGTTCGCCCGGGCGGGAGGGAGGGGGTGAGCAGTTCTTC.